This TCR beta chain was documented in a study of a mutant IDH1 vaccine in newly diagnosed glioma (dated by TCRdb to the early 2020s). As for the study more broadly: In the chemotherapy-containing groups, vaccination started alongside temozolomide cycles, whereas in patients who had radiotherapy alone it started 4-6 weeks after radiotherapy. Of the approximately 29 treated patients, approximately 62% were male and around 40% were female, and a mean age of roughly 40 years was recorded. Prior to enrollment, standard therapy consisting of radiotherapy alone, temozolomide alone, or radiochemotherapy with temozolomide had been administered to patients, with the combination being received by most patients. For exploratory analyses, longitudinal TCRB deep sequencing was carried out in around 24 treated patients wherever samples were available. The week-35 safety follow-up took place at visit V12, and the week-47 end of study took place at visit V13. Peripheral blood samples were drawn at six visits, namely V03 (baseline), V05, V07, V10, V12 and V13. The paper's findings and limits, for the study overall: The authors noted that analyses of patient blood samples could not be reproduced because of sample limitations. Vaccine-induced immune responses across multiple MHC alleles were detected in over 85% of patients. Availability determined which PBMC samples were chosen for TCRB deep sequencing. No apparent relationship was observed between pseudoprogression and alterations in the top peripheral T cell clonotypes detected by TCRB sequencing.

The library was generated by the immunoSEQ multiplex PCR assay. Following the manufacturer's protocol, the hsTCRB Kit was used to amplify rearranged TCR beta chain sequences. An Illumina MiSeq was used to sequence the TCRB libraries. Per the authors' processing: The proprietary platform of the kit vendor was used for demultiplexing, trimming and gene mapping. TCRdb limited this immuneACCESS table to in-frame rearrangements with V and J called. A share of clones is missing; checked studies link under half to unresolved V genes, and the rest is unexplained. D and trimming were read from the DNA, whereas the V and J calls and clone size are those reported in that table. The sample contains approximately 60,000 clones, about 74% of them found a single time. The top ten clonotypes cover over 3.5% of the sample. From its cysteine to its phenylalanine, the CDR3 spans 12 amino acids. CDR3 DNA is the only sequence kept; it has 36 bases, read in frame from the first base. The germline V gene gives CDR1 as LGHNA and CDR2 as YNFKEQ. V is clipped by 5 bases and J by 10 bases, and the sequence between their germline boundaries is 12 bases long.

This clone was recorded only once. The antigen it recognizes is unknown. No clone much larger than this one lies a single base away; base qualities are absent. The time point label here, explained by the study, means: week 35, safety follow-up. Every vaccine dose consisted of 300 ug of a 20-mer mutant IDH1 peptide in Montanide, administered subcutaneously together with topical imiquimod. Eight vaccinations were administered to patients in weeks 1, 3, 5, 7, 11, 15, 19 and 23, corresponding to visits V03 through V10. Newly diagnosed WHO grade 3 or 4 IDH1-mutant astrocytomas showing loss of nuclear ATRX were present in the donors. The samples were drawn from NOA16, a multicentre, single-arm, open-label phase I trial in Germany that tested a mutant IDH1 peptide vaccine in humans for the first time. Genomic DNA for TCRB sequencing was isolated from EDTA blood with the DNeasy Blood and Tissue Kit.

The source of this sequence is a man aged 50 or older with glioma. This sample comprised PBMCs, obtained from a glioma patient whose treatment included an IDH1 peptide vaccine. The chain uses TRBV4-2 and TRBJ2-1, with the D gene not clear enough to name. The DNA sequence is as follows: TGTGCCAGCAGCTCCCACTTAGCCGAGCAGTTCTTC. It specifies CASSSHLAEQFF.